A selection of T cell receptor beta chains follows, all from one sample in a study of STAT3 mutations in large granular lymphocyte leukemia. The method was immunoSEQ multiplex PCR; TCRdb's version includes in-frame clones alone and lacks a portion of them. The sample records tens of thousands of clones, roughly 93% being singletons. Sequencing was carried out using peripheral blood mononuclear cells. Receptor source: a man aged 35 to 55 with T-cell large granular lymphocyte leukemia. Some clones in this sample may be carry-over from other donors' samples. The CDR3 runs from the conserved cysteine through the conserved F or W. The D gene is left open where the match is weak. Only part of the rows carry a size: once, few, many, or a class if the clone is expanded.

j_call | d_call | clone_size | v_call | cdr3_nt | cdr3_aa
TRBJ1-5 | NA | NA | TRBV9 | TGTGCCAGCAGTATACACGGGACACTCGAGGGGCCCCAGCATTTT | CASSIHGTLEGPQHF
TRBJ2-1 | NA | NA | TRBV5-4 | TGTGCCAGCAGCCCCCCCGACAAGAATGAGCAGTTCTTC | CASSPPDKNEQFF
TRBJ2-5 | NA | NA | TRBV6-5 | TGTGCCAGCAGTTACACACAGGTCGTTCAAGAGACCCAGTACTTC | CASSYTQVVQETQYF
TRBJ1-2 | NA | NA | TRBV9 | TGTGCCAGCAGCGTAGGGGTTTTTGTAGGGGAAGGCTATGGCTACACCTTC | CASSVGVFVGEGYGYTF
TRBJ1-2 | TRBD1 | NA | TRBV18 | TGTGCCAGCTCACCTCAGGGGGCTGACTATGGCTACACCTTC | CASSPQGADYGYTF
TRBJ1-2 | NA | NA | TRBV5-1 | TGCGCCAGCAAGTCGGACGGTAACTATGGCTACACCTTC | CASKSDGNYGYTF
TRBJ1-1 | NA | NA | TRBV5-4 | TGTGCCAGCAGCTTGGGCACCAACACTGAAGCTTTCTTT | CASSLGTNTEAFF
TRBJ1-2 | NA | NA | TRBV21-1 | TGTGCCAGCAGCGGGGTCGGGGGCTATGGCTACACCTTC | CASSGVGGYGYTF
TRBJ1-1 | NA | NA | TRBV5-6 | TGTGCCAGCAGCATGGGACCGAACACTGAAGCTTTCTTT | CASSMGPNTEAFF
TRBJ1-3 | NA | NA | TRBV7-9 | TGTGCCAGCAGCCTGGGATCCGACAGGAGATCAACTGGAAACACCATATATTTT | CASSLGSDRRSTGNTIYF
TRBJ1-1 | NA | NA | TRBV5-4 | TGTGCCAGCAGCTTTGGGGGACACACTGAAGCTTTCTTT | CASSFGGHTEAFF
TRBJ1-2 | NA | once | TRBV7-3 | TGTGCCAGCAGCTTCGGGGAATCCTATGGCTACACCTTC | CASSFGESYGYTF
TRBJ2-3 | TRBD2 | NA | TRBV13 | TGTGCCAGCAGCTCCCGGACTAGCGGGGCTTACACAGATACGCAGTATTTT | CASSSRTSGAYTDTQYF
TRBJ2-3 | NA | NA | TRBV9 | TGTGCCAGCAGCGTAGAGGGGGGGAGAATAGATACGCAGTATTTT | CASSVEGGRIDTQYF
TRBJ2-5 | NA | NA | TRBV5-6 | TGTGCCAGCAGCTCGGGGTCCGAGGGAGAGACCCAGTACTTC | CASSSGSEGETQYF
TRBJ2-1 | NA | few | TRBV6-4 | TGTGCCAGCAGGGGGCCGGGGGCTGAGCAGTTCTTC | CASRGPGAEQFF
TRBJ2-7 | TRBD2 | NA | TRBV19 | TGTGCCAGTAGTATAGTGTTCGGGCTAGCGGCGGGCGGCGAGCAGTACTTC | CASSIVFGLAAGGEQYF
TRBJ2-7 | TRBD2 | NA | TRBV7-9 | TGTGCCAGCACAGACGGGGGGGAGCAGTACTTC | CASTDGGEQYF
TRBJ2-3 | TRBD1 | NA | TRBV5-1 | TGCGCCAGCAGCTCGTTGGGACAGAGCACAGATACGCAGTATTTT | CASSSLGQSTDTQYF
TRBJ1-1 | NA | NA | TRBV7-9 | TGTGCCAGCAGCTTAGAAGGACCCGAAAACTACGGACCTGAAGCTTTCTTT | CASSLEGPENYGPEAFF
TRBJ1-4 | TRBD1 | NA | TRBV6-5 | TGTGCCAGCAAATACCTGGGACAGGGGGCTGAAAAACTGTTTTTT | CASKYLGQGAEKLFF
TRBJ1-3 | TRBD1 | NA | TRBV7-2 | TGTGCCAGCAGATTGACAGGGGCTGGAAACACCATATATTTT | CASRLTGAGNTIYF
TRBJ1-2 | NA | NA | TRBV7-9 | TGTGCCAGCAGCCAACCGGGGGCGATCTATGGCTACACCTTC | CASSQPGAIYGYTF
TRBJ1-3 | NA | NA | TRBV15 | TGTGCCACCAGCAGAGATAGGGTCTTAAACACCATATATTTT | CATSRDRVLNTIYF
TRBJ2-3 | NA | NA | TRBV6-6 | TGTGCCAGCAGGACGCCCGATACGCAGTATTTT | CASRTPDTQYF
TRBJ2-7 | TRBD2 | NA | TRBV5-4 | TGTGCCAGCAGCTTGAAGGGCGGGGGATTCTCCTACGAGCAGTACTTC | CASSLKGGGFSYEQYF
TRBJ2-7 | TRBD2 | once | TRBV5-1 | TGCGCCAGCAGCCCCCTCGGGAGGGGATCCTACGAGCAGTACTTC | CASSPLGRGSYEQYF
TRBJ2-3 | NA | NA | TRBV5-1 | TGCGCCAGCAGCCCGGGGTGGTCGGGCACAGATACGCAGTATTTT | CASSPGWSGTDTQYF
TRBJ2-3 | TRBD1 | once | TRBV9 | TGTGCCAGCAGCGTAGGGTGGGACAGGGGGCGATCAGATACGCAGTATTTT | CASSVGWDRGRSDTQYF
TRBJ2-1 | TRBD1 | once | TRBV9 | TGTGCCAGCAGCGTGGTACCGGGACAGGGAGCATTTGAGCAGTTCTTC | CASSVVPGQGAFEQFF
TRBJ2-7 | NA | NA | TRBV7-9 | TGTGCCAGCAGCTTTCAGGGTAACAACGAGCAGTACTTC | CASSFQGNNEQYF
TRBJ2-1 | TRBD2 | NA | TRBV10-3 | TGTGCCATCAGTGAGTCAGCTAGCGGGTCCCCCTACAATGAGCAGTTCTTC | CAISESASGSPYNEQFF
TRBJ1-2 | NA | few | TRBV10-2 | TGCGCCAGCAGTACGACAGGCGGCTACACCTTC | CASSTTGGYTF
TRBJ1-2 | TRBD1 | NA | TRBV18 | TGTGCCAGCTCACCGGGACAGCCTGCTAACTATGGCTACACCTTC | CASSPGQPANYGYTF
TRBJ2-3 | NA | NA | TRBV7-2 | TGTGCCAGCAGCCCCGCCGCAGATACGCAGTATTTT | CASSPAADTQYF
TRBJ2-5 | NA | NA | TRBV18 | TGTGCCAGCTCACCTGGAGAGACCCAGTACTTC | CASSPGETQYF
TRBJ2-5 | NA | NA | TRBV7-9 | TGTGCCAGCAGCTTAGCGGGGGGGCAGGAGACCCAGTACTTC | CASSLAGGQETQYF
TRBJ1-2 | TRBD1 | NA | TRBV19 | TGTGCCAGTAGTATGCCAGGACAGGGCGACTATGGCTACACCTTC | CASSMPGQGDYGYTF
TRBJ1-6 | NA | NA | TRBV10-2 | TGCGCCAGCAGCCCCGGGACCAATAATTCACCCCTCCACTTT | CASSPGTNNSPLHF
TRBJ1-2 | NA | few | TRBV6-1 | TGTGCCAGCCTAGGCGGCGCCCCGATAAACTATGGCTACACCTTC | CASLGGAPINYGYTF
TRBJ2-7 | NA | NA | TRBV2 | TGTGCCAGCAGTTCCAACTACGAGCAGTACTTC | CASSSNYEQYF
TRBJ1-2 | NA | NA | TRBV7-2 | TGTGCCAGCAGCTTAGGTGGCGGTGGAGGCTATGGCTACACCTTC | CASSLGGGGGYGYTF
TRBJ2-1 | NA | NA | TRBV6-6 | TGTGCCAGCAGTGCGAGGGGGGAGCAGTTCTTC | CASSARGEQFF
TRBJ2-7 | NA | NA | TRBV5-1 | TGCGCCAGCAGCTGGGCAGGAGGGAACGAGCAGTACTTC | CASSWAGGNEQYF
TRBJ2-3 | TRBD2 | NA | TRBV7-3 | TGTGCCAGCAGCTTAATGGGGACTAGCGTAACAGATACGCAGTATTTT | CASSLMGTSVTDTQYF
TRBJ2-5 | NA | NA | TRBV4-2 | TGTGCCAGCAGCCAAGTTTCCGAACAAGAGACCCAGTACTTC | CASSQVSEQETQYF
TRBJ1-2 | NA | NA | TRBV4-3 | TGCGCCAGCAGCCAAGATAAGATTCTTACAGAGAACTATGGCTACACCTTC | CASSQDKILTENYGYTF
TRBJ2-7 | NA | few | TRBV19 | TGTGCCAGTAGTATTCAGGCAGGATGGGAGCAGTACTTC | CASSIQAGWEQYF
TRBJ1-6 | TRBD1 | NA | TRBV27 | TGTGCCAGCAGTTCCTCCGGGACAGGCCATTCACCCCTCCACTTT | CASSSSGTGHSPLHF
TRBJ2-7 | NA | NA | TRBV5-4 | TGTGCCAGCAGCTTGGCCGGGACACGGATGATATACGAGCAGTACTTC | CASSLAGTRMIYEQYF
TRBJ2-1 | NA | NA | TRBV19 | TGTGCCAGTAGTAGACGGAACTCCTACAATGAGCAGTTCTTC | CASSRRNSYNEQFF
TRBJ1-6 | NA | NA | TRBV2 | TGTGCCAGCAGTCGCGAACTCGATTCACCCCTCCACTTT | CASSRELDSPLHF
TRBJ1-1 | NA | NA | TRBV6-5 | TGTGCCAGCAGTTACACCGGACACCCGAACACTGAAGCTTTCTTT | CASSYTGHPNTEAFF
TRBJ2-2 | TRBD2 | NA | TRBV29-1 | TGCAGCGTTAATCGGGTAGCGGGGGTTAACACCGGGGAGCTGTTTTTT | CSVNRVAGVNTGELFF
TRBJ1-5 | NA | NA | TRBV7-9 | TGTGCCAGCAGCTTATGGGGTGGGTCCGGGATCAAGCAGCCCCAGCATTTT | CASSLWGGSGIKQPQHF